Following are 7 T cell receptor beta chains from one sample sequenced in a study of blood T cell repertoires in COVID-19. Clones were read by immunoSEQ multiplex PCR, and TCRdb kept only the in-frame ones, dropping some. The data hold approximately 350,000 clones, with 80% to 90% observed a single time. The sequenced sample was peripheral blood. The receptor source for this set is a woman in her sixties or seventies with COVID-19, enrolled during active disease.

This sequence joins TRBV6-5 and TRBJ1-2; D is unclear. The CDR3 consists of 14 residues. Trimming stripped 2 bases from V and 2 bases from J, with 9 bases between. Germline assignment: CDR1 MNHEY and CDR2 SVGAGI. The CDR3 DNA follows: TGTGCCAGCAGTTACGATCAGTACAACTATGGCTACACCTTC. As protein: CASSYDQYNYGYTF.

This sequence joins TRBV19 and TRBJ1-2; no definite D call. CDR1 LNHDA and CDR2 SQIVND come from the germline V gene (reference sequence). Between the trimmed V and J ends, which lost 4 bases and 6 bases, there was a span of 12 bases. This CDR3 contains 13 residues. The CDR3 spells CASSKVAEHGYTF. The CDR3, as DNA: TGTGCCAGTAGTAAAGTGGCCGAACATGGCTACACCTTC.

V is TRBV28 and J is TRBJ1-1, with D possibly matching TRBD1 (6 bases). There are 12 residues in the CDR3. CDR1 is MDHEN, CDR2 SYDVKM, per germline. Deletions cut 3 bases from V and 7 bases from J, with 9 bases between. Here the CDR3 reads CASSLVGGEAFF. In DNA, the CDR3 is TGTGCCAGCAGTTTGGTAGGGGGTGAAGCTTTCTTT.

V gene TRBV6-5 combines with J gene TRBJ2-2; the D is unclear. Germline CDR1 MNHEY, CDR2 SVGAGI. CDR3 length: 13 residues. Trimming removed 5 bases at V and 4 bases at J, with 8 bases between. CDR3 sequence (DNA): TGTGCCAGCAGTCGCTCGAGCACCGGGGAGCTGTTTTTT. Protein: CASSRSSTGELFF.

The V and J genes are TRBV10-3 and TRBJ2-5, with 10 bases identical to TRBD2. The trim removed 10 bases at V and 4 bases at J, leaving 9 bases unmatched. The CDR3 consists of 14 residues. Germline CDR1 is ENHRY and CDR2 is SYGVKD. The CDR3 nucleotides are TGTGCCACGACGGAGCGGGGGGGGAGAGAGACCCAGTACTTC. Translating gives CATTERGGRETQYF.

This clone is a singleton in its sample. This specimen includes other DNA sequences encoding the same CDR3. The CDR3 is CASSTYTGELFF. The CDR3 DNA reads as TGTGCCAGTAGTACTTACACCGGGGAGCTGTTTTTT. The gene calls are TRBV19 and TRBJ2-2; D not certain. Germline values: CDR1 LNHDA, CDR2 SQIVND (reference sequence). This CDR3 contains 12 residues. V shed 4 bases and J shed 3 bases, with 3 bases lying between them.

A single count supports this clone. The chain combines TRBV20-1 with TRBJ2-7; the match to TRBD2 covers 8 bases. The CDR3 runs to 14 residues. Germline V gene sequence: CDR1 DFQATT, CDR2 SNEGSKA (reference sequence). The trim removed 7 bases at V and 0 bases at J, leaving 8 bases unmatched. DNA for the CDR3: TGCAGTGTTAGTAAGCGGGGGCCCTCCTACGAGCAGTACTTC. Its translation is CSVSKRGPSYEQYF.